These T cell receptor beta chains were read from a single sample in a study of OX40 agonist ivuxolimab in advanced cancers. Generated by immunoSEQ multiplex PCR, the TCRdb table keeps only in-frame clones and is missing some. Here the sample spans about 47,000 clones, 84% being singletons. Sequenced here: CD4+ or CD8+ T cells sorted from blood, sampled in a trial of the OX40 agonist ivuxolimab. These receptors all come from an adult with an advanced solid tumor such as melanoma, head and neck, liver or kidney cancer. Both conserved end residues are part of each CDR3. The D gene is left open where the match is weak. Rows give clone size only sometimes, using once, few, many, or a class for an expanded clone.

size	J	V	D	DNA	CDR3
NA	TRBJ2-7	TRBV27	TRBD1	TGTGCCAGCAGTTTAGGGACAGGGACGAACTACGAGCAGTACTTC	CASSLGTGTNYEQYF
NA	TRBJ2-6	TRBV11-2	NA	TGTGCCAGCAGTTCTGGGGCCAACGTCCTGACTTTC	CASSSGANVLTF
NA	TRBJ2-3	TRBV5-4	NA	TGTGCCAGCGGGGGGACTAGCACAGATACGCAGTATTTT	CASGGTSTDTQYF
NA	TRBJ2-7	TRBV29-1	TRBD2	TGCAGCGTCCTAGGACTAGCGGGGTCCTACGAGCAGTACTTC	CSVLGLAGSYEQYF
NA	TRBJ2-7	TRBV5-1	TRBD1	TGCGCCAGCAGCTTGAAAGGGGGCACCTACGAGCAGTACTTC	CASSLKGGTYEQYF
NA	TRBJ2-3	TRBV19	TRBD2	TGTGCCAGTGGGGATAGCGGGAGGTTCACAGATACGCAGTATTTT	CASGDSGRFTDTQYF
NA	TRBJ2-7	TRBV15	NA	TGTGCCACCAGCAGAGTGTCGGAGGGAGACGAGCAGTACTTC	CATSRVSEGDEQYF
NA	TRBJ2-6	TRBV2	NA	TGTGCCAGCAGTGATGCATGGGACGTCCTGACTTTC	CASSDAWDVLTF
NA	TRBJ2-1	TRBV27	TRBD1	TGTGCCAGCAGTCCCCATGGACAGGCCAACTCCTACAATGAGCAGTTCTTC	CASSPHGQANSYNEQFF
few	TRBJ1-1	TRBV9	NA	TGTGCCAGCAGCGTCGGGACTAGTTTTTTGGGCACTGAAGCTTTCTTT	CASSVGTSFLGTEAFF
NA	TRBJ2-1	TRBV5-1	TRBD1	TGCGCCAGCAGCTTTGGGACAGGGAACAGTGAGCAGTTCTTC	CASSFGTGNSEQFF
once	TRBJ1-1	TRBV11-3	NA	TGTGCCAGCAGCTTAGGAGCCGGGACGGAGAACACTGAAGCTTTCTTT	CASSLGAGTENTEAFF
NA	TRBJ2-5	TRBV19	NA	TGTGCCAGTACCTTGACTATAGAGGACCGAGAGACCCAGTACTTC	CASTLTIEDRETQYF
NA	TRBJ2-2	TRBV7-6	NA	TGTGCCAGCAGCTTAGGGTCAGGGGTGGCGAACACCGGGGAGCTGTTTTTT	CASSLGSGVANTGELFF
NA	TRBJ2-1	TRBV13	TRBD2	TGTGCCAGCAGCTCTTCCGGGACTAGCGGAAGCTCCTACAATGAGCAGTTCTTC	CASSSSGTSGSSYNEQFF
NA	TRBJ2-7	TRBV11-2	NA	TGTGCCAGCAGCTTGGGGTTAGCGGAGGGTTACGAGCAGTACTTC	CASSLGLAEGYEQYF
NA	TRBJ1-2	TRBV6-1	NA	TGTGCCAGCAGTGAACACCTGGCAGGGATGGACAACTATGGCTACACCTTC	CASSEHLAGMDNYGYTF
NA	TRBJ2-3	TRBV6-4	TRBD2	TGTGCCAGCAGTGAACGGGCTAGCGGGAGGGCCGTTGTGAACACAGATACGCAGTATTTT	CASSERASGRAVVNTDTQYF
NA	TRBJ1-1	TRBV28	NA	TGTGCCAGCAGTTTGGGGAACACTGAAGCTTTCTTT	CASSLGNTEAFF
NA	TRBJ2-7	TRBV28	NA	TGTGCCAGCGAGGATGTTGTTTACGAGCAGTACTTC	CASEDVVYEQYF
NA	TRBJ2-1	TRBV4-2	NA	TGTGCCAGCAGCCAAGAGTTTAGGGTAGGGAATGAGCAGTTCTTC	CASSQEFRVGNEQFF
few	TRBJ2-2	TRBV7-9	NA	TGTGCCAGTTTCGGGGAAGCGAACACCGGGGAGCTGTTTTTT	CASFGEANTGELFF
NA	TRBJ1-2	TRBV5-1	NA	TGCGCCAGCAGCTGGGGGACCGGATATGGCTACACCTTC	CASSWGTGYGYTF
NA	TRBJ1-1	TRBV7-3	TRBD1	TGTGCCAGCAGCCGGACAGGGGGTAACACTGAAGCTTTCTTT	CASSRTGGNTEAFF
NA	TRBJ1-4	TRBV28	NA	TGTGCCAGCAGTCCGGCCCTACGGACATTTACTAATGAAAAACTGTTTTTT	CASSPALRTFTNEKLFF
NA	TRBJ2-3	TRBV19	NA	TGTGCCAGTAGTATATACGGCGCAGATACGCAGTATTTT	CASSIYGADTQYF
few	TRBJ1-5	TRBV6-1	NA	TGTGCCAGCAGTGACGTATGGTATAGCAATCAGCCCCAGCATTTT	CASSDVWYSNQPQHF
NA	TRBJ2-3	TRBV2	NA	TGTGCCAGCAGTGATAGCACAGATACGCAGTATTTT	CASSDSTDTQYF
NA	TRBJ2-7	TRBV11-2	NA	TGTGCCAGCAGCTCCCTCGGACTACGGTATCGGGAGCAGTACTTC	CASSSLGLRYREQYF
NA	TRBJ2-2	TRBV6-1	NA	TGTGCCAGCAGTGTAATCCGGGTAGGGACCGGGGAGCTGTTTTTT	CASSVIRVGTGELFF
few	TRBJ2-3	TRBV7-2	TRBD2	TGTGCCAGCATCCGGACTAGCGGGGGCACAGATACGCAGTATTTT	CASIRTSGGTDTQYF
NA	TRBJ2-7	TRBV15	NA	TGTGCCACCAGTGATGGGACCTCCTACGAGCAGTACTTC	CATSDGTSYEQYF